The rows below give T cell receptor beta chains drawn from one sample of a study of blood T cell repertoires in COVID-19. TCRdb keeps only in-frame clones here, not all; method: immunoSEQ multiplex PCR. This table has roughly 250,000 clones, 80% to 90% appearing once. The material sequenced was PBMCs or T cells enriched from blood (not recorded which). Receptors originate from a man aged 35-49 years who had recovered from COVID-19. Both conserved end residues are part of each CDR3. Fields, in order: V gene, D gene, clone size, J gene, CDR3 protein, CDR3 DNA. D genes are given only for firm matches. Not all rows give a size; the values are once, few, many and, for expanded clones, a class.

TRBV6-4	-	-	TRBJ1-2	CASARGQTSSAVTGYTF	TGTGCCAGCGCCAGAGGACAGACTTCATCTGCAGTTACTGGCTACACCTTC
TRBV9	-	-	TRBJ2-3	CASSGGFLTDTQYF	TGTGCCAGCAGCGGGGGCTTCCTCACAGATACGCAGTATTTT
TRBV9	TRBD1	-	TRBJ2-7	CASSGTGFHEQYF	TGTGCCAGCAGCGGGACAGGTTTCCACGAGCAGTACTTC
TRBV11-2	-	few	TRBJ1-3	CASSLGQRRNTIYF	TGTGCCAGCAGCCTTGGACAGCGACGAAACACCATATATTTT
TRBV5-4	-	-	TRBJ2-1	CASSPPGLPIYNEQFF	TGTGCCAGCAGCCCTCCGGGACTCCCTATTTACAATGAGCAGTTCTTC
TRBV7-3	-	-	TRBJ2-7	CASSLSQTPGQNEQYF	TGTGCCAGCAGCTTATCTCAGACTCCAGGGCAGAACGAGCAGTACTTC
TRBV7-8	TRBD1	few	TRBJ1-5	CASSPGTGGGQPQHF	TGTGCCAGCAGCCCCGGGACAGGGGGCGGTCAGCCCCAGCATTTT
TRBV30	TRBD2	-	TRBJ2-5	CAWSLTSAGRETQYF	TGTGCCTGGAGTTTAACTAGCGCGGGAAGGGAGACCCAGTACTTC
TRBV19	-	-	TRBJ2-7	CACRGGAVTEQYF	TGTGCCTGCCGAGGGGGAGCAGTAACCGAGCAGTACTTC
TRBV6-1	-	-	TRBJ2-3	CASKGVAERTDTQYF	TGTGCCAGCAAAGGGGTCGCGGAACGCACAGATACGCAGTATTTT
TRBV19	-	-	TRBJ1-2	CASSITPVGQGYTF	TGTGCCAGTAGTATAACCCCGGTGGGGCAAGGCTACACCTTC
TRBV12-5	-	-	TRBJ1-5	CASGTANDQPQHF	TGTGCTAGTGGGACAGCAAACGATCAGCCCCAGCATTTT
TRBV5-1	TRBD1	-	TRBJ1-6	CASSLITGGRNSPLHF	TGCGCCAGCAGCTTAATCACAGGGGGGCGAAATTCACCCCTCCACTTT
TRBV12-5	TRBD1	-	TRBJ2-3	CASAAEEGAADTQYF	TGTGCTAGTGCCGCAGAAGAGGGGGCTGCAGATACGCAGTATTTT
TRBV27	TRBD2	-	TRBJ2-2	CASRTSSGELFF	TGTGCCAGCAGGACTAGCTCCGGGGAGCTGTTTTTT
TRBV19	-	-	TRBJ1-1	CASSIREWVNTEAFF	TGTGCCAGTAGTATACGGGAATGGGTGAACACTGAAGCTTTCTTT
TRBV7-9	-	-	TRBJ2-2	CASSTIVAGDEFGELFF	TGTGCCAGCAGCACCATCGTGGCAGGGGATGAATTCGGGGAGCTGTTTTTT
TRBV6-5	TRBD1	-	TRBJ2-7	CASSYRQGGYEQYF	TGTGCCAGCAGTTACCGACAGGGCGGTTACGAGCAGTACTTC
TRBV5-1	-	-	TRBJ1-3	CASSQTPQGTSGNTIYF	TGCGCCAGCAGCCAAACTCCCCAGGGAACTTCTGGAAACACCATATATTTT
TRBV9	TRBD1	-	TRBJ1-1	CASSIQGGLNTEAFF	TGTGCCAGCAGCATACAGGGGGGCTTGAACACTGAAGCTTTCTTT
TRBV11-3	TRBD2	-	TRBJ2-2	CASSLEGTSRTGELFF	TGTGCCAGCAGCTTAGAGGGGACTAGTCGGACCGGGGAGCTGTTTTTT
TRBV25-1	-	-	TRBJ2-3	CASSEFSRRQGTDTQYF	TGTGCCAGCAGTGAATTTTCGAGGAGACAGGGCACAGATACGCAGTATTTT
TRBV7-6	-	-	TRBJ2-7	CASSPPSSYEQYF	TGTGCCAGCAGCCCGCCCAGTTCCTACGAGCAGTACTTC
TRBV7-9	-	few	TRBJ1-3	CVFGEISSGNTIYF	TGTGTTTTCGGAGAGATAAGCTCTGGAAACACCATATATTTT
TRBV18	TRBD1	-	TRBJ1-1	CASSSGQGANTEAFF	TGTGCCAGCTCGTCTGGACAGGGGGCGAACACTGAAGCTTTCTTT
TRBV27	-	-	TRBJ2-7	CASSPHSPLYDEQYF	TGTGCCAGCAGTCCCCATTCCCCCCTCTACGATGAGCAGTACTTC
TRBV4-1	-	few	TRBJ2-7	CASSQAEISYEQYF	TGCGCCAGCAGCCAAGCGGAGATCTCCTACGAGCAGTACTTC
TRBV4-3	TRBD1	-	TRBJ1-2	CASSQDGTGGNYGYTF	TGCGCCAGCAGCCAAGATGGAACAGGGGGTAACTATGGCTACACCTTC
TRBV5-6	-	-	TRBJ1-2	CASSLPYVRDYGYTF	TGTGCCAGCAGCCTGCCTTACGTCAGGGACTATGGCTACACCTTC
TRBV4-1	TRBD1	-	TRBJ1-2	CASSPDRGSSYYGYTF	TGCGCCAGCAGCCCAGACAGGGGATCCTCCTACTATGGCTACACCTTC
TRBV7-8	TRBD2	-	TRBJ2-5	CASSLSPSSGGLETQYF	TGTGCCAGCAGCTTAAGTCCTTCCAGCGGGGGTTTGGAGACCCAGTACTTC
TRBV18	TRBD1	-	TRBJ1-1	CASSTQGSSEAFF	TGTGCCAGCTCAACACAGGGGTCATCTGAAGCTTTCTTT
TRBV5-3	-	-	TRBJ1-4	CARSLWREPENEKLFF	TGTGCCAGAAGCTTGTGGCGGGAACCGGAGAATGAAAAACTGTTTTTT
TRBV7-2	TRBD2	-	TRBJ2-7	CASSLASSGAAYEQYF	TGTGCCAGCAGCTTAGCTTCTAGCGGGGCAGCCTACGAGCAGTACTTC
TRBV6-4	-	-	TRBJ1-2	CASSDSRLSGYTF	TGTGCCAGCAGTGATTCCCGGTTGAGTGGCTACACCTTC
TRBV3-1/TRBV3-2	-	-	TRBJ2-7	CASSQGSWRVRLLAYEQYF	TGTGCCAGCAGCCAAGGCTCGTGGAGGGTCCGCCTCCTGGCCTACGAGCAGTACTTC
TRBV4-3	TRBD1	-	TRBJ2-2	CASSQDLSGGWDTGELFF	TGCGCCAGCAGCCAAGATCTGTCAGGGGGCTGGGACACCGGGGAGCTGTTTTTT
TRBV15	TRBD2	-	TRBJ2-3	CATSLWPPARGTTDTQYF	TGTGCCACCAGCCTCTGGCCCCCAGCGCGGGGGACCACAGATACGCAGTATTTT
TRBV7-3	TRBD1	-	TRBJ1-4	CASSLTGQVNEKLFF	TGTGCCAGCAGCTTAACGGGACAGGTGAATGAAAAACTGTTTTTT
TRBV7-9	-	-	TRBJ1-3	CASSSDTTGNTIYF	TGTGCCAGCAGCTCCGACACGACTGGAAACACCATATATTTT
TRBV19	TRBD1	-	TRBJ1-1	CASSISSRDRGRETEAFF	TGTGCCAGTAGTATATCTTCCCGGGACAGGGGGCGGGAAACTGAAGCTTTCTTT
TRBV18	TRBD1	-	TRBJ1-2	CASSPSGQTNYGYTF	TGTGCCAGCTCACCTTCGGGACAGACTAACTATGGCTACACCTTC
TRBV4-3	-	-	TRBJ1-5	CASSQDLGGAYNQPQHF	TGCGCCAGCAGCCAAGATCTGGGGGGGGCTTACAATCAGCCCCAGCATTTT
TRBV2	-	-	TRBJ1-5	CASSPRRGGNQPQHF	TGTGCCAGCAGCCCTCGCAGGGGTGGCAATCAGCCCCAGCATTTT
TRBV11-2	-	-	TRBJ2-1	CASSLEGANYNEQFF	TGTGCCAGCAGCTTAGAAGGGGCCAATTACAATGAGCAGTTCTTC
TRBV6-5	TRBD1	-	TRBJ2-7	CASRPGQEWYEQYF	TGTGCCAGCCGTCCGGGACAGGAGTGGTACGAGCAGTACTTC